This T cell receptor (beta chain) was identified in a study of CD8 T cells in ankylosing spondylitis. General observations from the study: Peripheral blood samples showed relatively rare disease-linked clones, and these clones were CD8+.

TCRdb ran MiXCR on the 5' RACE reads and lists one entry per CDR3 protein. The profile shows approximately 350,000 distinct CDR3 sequences, under 15% of them singletons. Per germline, CDR1 SQVTM and CDR2 ANQGSEA. The V end was cut by 5 bases, the J end by 3 bases, with 20 bases between. The CDR3 is made up of 15 amino acids. On this clonotype itself: Antigen unknown.

The chain has TRBV29-1 and TRBJ2-7; D is unclear. The sequence was collected from a male donor with ankylosing spondylitis or in good health (not recorded which). Specimen: blood, either unsorted or a sorted T cell fraction (not recorded which). The DNA for the CDR3 is TGCAGCGTTTTGACCCCCCTCTTGGGGAACTACGAGCAGTACTTC. Translation: CSVLTPLLGNYEQYF.